These T cell receptor beta chains were read from a single sample in a study of blood T cell repertoires in COVID-19. This table comes from immunoSEQ multiplex PCR, and its TCRdb copy is limited to in-frame clones, with some not included. Among 120,000 or so clones listed, approximately 80% were seen once. The sample comprised peripheral blood. The receptors were sampled from a man aged 70-80 years with acute or convalescent COVID-19. Each CDR3 is given with its conserved first and last residue. D genes are given only for firm matches. Expanded clones get a size class; other rows say once, few or many, or leave the size out.

CDR3nt: TGTGCCAGTAAACAGGGACAGGGTGTTTTTGGTGGCTACACCTTC
CDR3aa: CASKQGQGVFGGYTF
j_gene: TRBJ1-2
d_gene: TRBD1
abundance: -
v_gene: TRBV19

CDR3nt: TGTACCAGTAGTATAGTAGGACAGGGTACCGGCAAACAGCCCCAGCATTTT
CDR3aa: CTSSIVGQGTGKQPQHF
j_gene: TRBJ1-5
d_gene: TRBD1
abundance: -
v_gene: TRBV19

CDR3nt: TGTGCCAGCAGCTCGGTCCGCAGGGGTTTCATCACAGATACGCAGTATTTT
CDR3aa: CASSSVRRGFITDTQYF
j_gene: TRBJ2-3
d_gene: -
abundance: once
v_gene: TRBV7-8

CDR3nt: TGTGCCAGCAGCGTTAGCGGGGGAACTAGCACAGATACGCAGTATTTT
CDR3aa: CASSVSGGTSTDTQYF
j_gene: TRBJ2-3
d_gene: TRBD2
abundance: -
v_gene: TRBV9

CDR3nt: TGTGCCAGCAGAGAAGACAGGGCAGGAAACACCATATATTTT
CDR3aa: CASREDRAGNTIYF
j_gene: TRBJ1-3
d_gene: TRBD1
abundance: -
v_gene: TRBV6-1

CDR3nt: TGTGCCAGCAGTTATCCGGCAGGCACTGAAGCTTTCTTT
CDR3aa: CASSYPAGTEAFF
j_gene: TRBJ1-1
d_gene: -
abundance: -
v_gene: TRBV6-6

CDR3nt: TGTGCCACCAGTCCCTCGGGGGACTATGGCTACACCTTC
CDR3aa: CATSPSGDYGYTF
j_gene: TRBJ1-2
d_gene: -
abundance: -
v_gene: TRBV24-1

CDR3nt: TGTGCCAGCAGCTTAGGGGACAGTAGGGGCTACACCTTC
CDR3aa: CASSLGDSRGYTF
j_gene: TRBJ1-2
d_gene: TRBD1
abundance: once
v_gene: TRBV7-9

CDR3nt: TGTGCCAGCAGTTTATACCGGACAGGTGCCGCGGAGCAGTACTTC
CDR3aa: CASSLYRTGAAEQYF
j_gene: TRBJ2-7
d_gene: TRBD1
abundance: -
v_gene: TRBV28

CDR3nt: TGTGCCAGCAGCTTAGGTCGTGGGGGGAAAAACACCGGGGAGCTGTTTTTT
CDR3aa: CASSLGRGGKNTGELFF
j_gene: TRBJ2-2
d_gene: -
abundance: -
v_gene: TRBV7-8

CDR3nt: TGTGCCAGTAATTCCAGGGGGCTGGAACTGCCCCAGCATTTT
CDR3aa: CASNSRGLELPQHF
j_gene: TRBJ1-5
d_gene: TRBD1
abundance: few
v_gene: TRBV19

CDR3nt: TGTGCCAGCAGCTTGGGGGGGACACGAGGGCGAGGCTACACCTTC
CDR3aa: CASSLGGTRGRGYTF
j_gene: TRBJ1-2
d_gene: -
abundance: -
v_gene: TRBV5-6

CDR3nt: TGTGCCAGCAGCCACGCGAAAGGACAGGGGCTGAACACTGAAGCTTTCTTT
CDR3aa: CASSHAKGQGLNTEAFF
j_gene: TRBJ1-1
d_gene: TRBD1
abundance: -
v_gene: TRBV3-1/TRBV3-2

CDR3nt: TGTGCCAGCAGCCTAGGGGCAGGGCGCGAGCAGTACTTC
CDR3aa: CASSLGAGREQYF
j_gene: TRBJ2-7
d_gene: -
abundance: -
v_gene: TRBV7-3

CDR3nt: TGTGCCAGCAGCTTCAGTGGGGCCAGTGGCTACACCTTC
CDR3aa: CASSFSGASGYTF
j_gene: TRBJ1-2
d_gene: -
abundance: -
v_gene: TRBV7-9

CDR3nt: TGTGCCAGCAGCTCCCAGGGGACGAGACAGAACACTGAAGCTTTCTTT
CDR3aa: CASSSQGTRQNTEAFF
j_gene: TRBJ1-1
d_gene: -
abundance: -
v_gene: TRBV7-9

CDR3nt: TGTGCCAGCAGCTACCAGACAGGAGACAATTCACCCCTCCACTTT
CDR3aa: CASSYQTGDNSPLHF
j_gene: TRBJ1-6
d_gene: -
abundance: -
v_gene: TRBV7-8

CDR3nt: TGCGCCAGCAGCTTTGGGGCCCAGAGCACTGAAGCTTTCTTT
CDR3aa: CASSFGAQSTEAFF
j_gene: TRBJ1-1
d_gene: -
abundance: once
v_gene: TRBV5-1

CDR3nt: TGTGCCAGCAGTGACTCGGGAGGGAATACCTACAATGAGCAGTTCTTC
CDR3aa: CASSDSGGNTYNEQFF
j_gene: TRBJ2-1
d_gene: TRBD2
abundance: -
v_gene: TRBV6-4

CDR3nt: TGTGCCAGTAGACCCGGGAATCAAGAGACCCAGTACTTC
CDR3aa: CASRPGNQETQYF
j_gene: TRBJ2-5
d_gene: -
abundance: -
v_gene: TRBV19

CDR3nt: TGTGCCAGCAGTTTTGGGCTGACTGGGGCCAACGTCCTGACTTTC
CDR3aa: CASSFGLTGANVLTF
j_gene: TRBJ2-6
d_gene: -
abundance: -
v_gene: TRBV28

CDR3nt: TGTGCCAGCAGCTTAGATGGCGGGGGGGAAACAGATACGCAGTATTTT
CDR3aa: CASSLDGGGETDTQYF
j_gene: TRBJ2-3
d_gene: TRBD2
abundance: -
v_gene: TRBV13

CDR3nt: TGCGCCAGCAGCTTGGAGGCGGGAAGCTCCTACAATGAGCAGTTCTTC
CDR3aa: CASSLEAGSSYNEQFF
j_gene: TRBJ2-1
d_gene: -
abundance: -
v_gene: TRBV5-1

CDR3nt: TGTGCCAGCAGTTCACTCACCCGCCTTAAAGAGACCCAGTACTTC
CDR3aa: CASSSLTRLKETQYF
j_gene: TRBJ2-5
d_gene: -
abundance: -
v_gene: TRBV27

CDR3nt: TGTGCCTGGACTCCAGTCATTAATGAAAAACTGTTTTTT
CDR3aa: CAWTPVINEKLFF
j_gene: TRBJ1-4
d_gene: -
abundance: -
v_gene: TRBV30

CDR3nt: TGTGCCAGCAGCCTTCGGGGGGTCTGGGGGGATACGCAGTATTTT
CDR3aa: CASSLRGVWGDTQYF
j_gene: TRBJ2-3
d_gene: TRBD2
abundance: once
v_gene: TRBV7-8

CDR3nt: TGTGCCAGCTCACAACAGGGTGACTATAATTCACCCCTCCACTTT
CDR3aa: CASSQQGDYNSPLHF
j_gene: TRBJ1-6
d_gene: -
abundance: -
v_gene: TRBV18

CDR3nt: TGTGCCAGCAGCTTGACAGGGGTGTTGGAGCAGTACTTC
CDR3aa: CASSLTGVLEQYF
j_gene: TRBJ2-7
d_gene: TRBD1
abundance: once
v_gene: TRBV5-5

CDR3nt: TGCGCCAGCAGTCAACGCCCAGACAGAACCCACTCCTATAATTCACCCCTCCACTTT
CDR3aa: CASSQRPDRTHSYNSPLHF
j_gene: TRBJ1-6
d_gene: -
abundance: -
v_gene: TRBV23-1

CDR3nt: TGTGCCAGCAGTGACCCCCGGAAGGGGGCGGGAGGCTACACCTTC
CDR3aa: CASSDPRKGAGGYTF
j_gene: TRBJ1-2
d_gene: TRBD1
abundance: -
v_gene: TRBV2

CDR3nt: TGTGCCAGCAGTGAAGAGGGACAGGGTATGGCTGGCTACACCTTC
CDR3aa: CASSEEGQGMAGYTF
j_gene: TRBJ1-2
d_gene: TRBD1
abundance: -
v_gene: TRBV6-1

CDR3nt: TGTGCCAGCAGACGGCTGGACAACAGGGGCACCGGGGAGCTGTTTTTT
CDR3aa: CASRRLDNRGTGELFF
j_gene: TRBJ2-2
d_gene: TRBD1
abundance: -
v_gene: TRBV6-6

CDR3nt: TGTGCCAGCACCACCCCAGGGCAGGCCGGGGAGCTGTTTTTT
CDR3aa: CASTTPGQAGELFF
j_gene: TRBJ2-2
d_gene: -
abundance: few
v_gene: TRBV7-9

CDR3nt: TGTGCCAGCAGGCCGGGGGGGCATGGCTACACCTTC
CDR3aa: CASRPGGHGYTF
j_gene: TRBJ1-2
d_gene: -
abundance: once
v_gene: TRBV6-6

CDR3nt: TGTGCCAGCAGCGCGCCGGGACTCGGAAACTACGAGCAGTACTTC
CDR3aa: CASSAPGLGNYEQYF
j_gene: TRBJ2-7
d_gene: -
abundance: -
v_gene: TRBV7-9

CDR3nt: TGTGCCATCAGGGATAAGGACAGCTCCTACAATGAGCAGTTCTTC
CDR3aa: CAIRDKDSSYNEQFF
j_gene: TRBJ2-1
d_gene: -
abundance: -
v_gene: TRBV10-3

CDR3nt: TGTGCCAGCTCACCCCCTAACAGGGGGCTTATAATCAAGCAGCCCCAGCATTTT
CDR3aa: CASSPPNRGLIIKQPQHF
j_gene: TRBJ1-5
d_gene: TRBD1
abundance: -
v_gene: TRBV18

CDR3nt: TGTGCCAGCAGCGAGCAAACTGAAGCTTTCTTT
CDR3aa: CASSEQTEAFF
j_gene: TRBJ1-1
d_gene: -
abundance: -
v_gene: TRBV2

CDR3nt: TGCGCCAGCAGCGGGGGGACCTACGAGCAGTACTTC
CDR3aa: CASSGGTYEQYF
j_gene: TRBJ2-7
d_gene: -
abundance: -
v_gene: TRBV5-1

CDR3nt: TGTGCCAGCAGTCCGGGACAATCGACCCCCCTCCACTTT
CDR3aa: CASSPGQSTPLHF
j_gene: TRBJ1-6
d_gene: -
abundance: -
v_gene: TRBV12-3/TRBV12-4

CDR3nt: TGTGCCAGCAGCGTAGGCACTCCTGGAAACACCATATATTTT
CDR3aa: CASSVGTPGNTIYF
j_gene: TRBJ1-3
d_gene: -
abundance: -
v_gene: TRBV9